The clone carrying this T cell receptor (beta chain) has a handful of counts. No antigen is known for it. The data stem from a study of beta chain features in type 1 diabetes. Study results and caveats: TCRB CDR3 length was moderately but significantly reduced in all four CD4+ subsets of Type 1 diabetes patients.

The isolated RNA, all of it, was reverse transcribed, so expressed TCRB transcripts were what got sequenced. Assay used: immunoSEQ multiplex PCR; TCRdb lists only in-frame clones, some missing. The profile shows hundreds of thousands of clones, around an eighth of them singletons. The V end was cut by 10 bases, the J end by 2 bases, with 15 bases between. The CDR3 totals 14 residues. CDR1 is LNHDA, CDR2 SQIVND, per germline (reference sequence). J is TRBJ2-1 and V is TRBV19; weak D call: TRBD1 (6 bases). Sequenced material: naive CD4+ T cells from blood. The sequence came from a man younger than 30 with type 1 diabetes. The CDR3 nucleotides read TGTGCCACCAGCCAGGGGTATACCTACAATGAGCAGTTCTTC. Its translation: CATSQGYTYNEQFF.